Below, 22 T cell receptor beta chains from the same sample are listed, as sequenced in a study of cytomegalovirus exposure and HLA in healthy donors. In the PCR, 60 Vbeta and 13 Jbeta primers were used. Profiling relied on immunoSEQ multiplex PCR, and the TCRdb table lists in-frame clones only, not all of them. Of some 70,000 clones in the sample, around 80% are singletons; the top ten hold 6.3%. The sequenced sample was PBMCs. These receptors were collected from a man aged 50 to 59 in good health and CMV-seronegative.

As regards this clone: This CDR3 fails to terminate in the conserved phenylalanine or tryptophan, so it likely reflects a read error. The chain employs TRBV2 and TRBJ2-3, with no clear D. Trimming cost V 7 bases and J 6 bases, with 8 bases left between them. Germline CDR1 is SNHLY and CDR2 is FYNNEI. The CDR3 covers 11 residues. As DNA, the CDR3 is TGTGCCAGCAACCTAGGGGATACGCAGTATGTT. Its translation: CASNLGDTQYV.

This clone is a singleton in its sample. The rearrangement joins TRBV5-1 to TRBJ2-5, with D hard to call. Germline CDR1 and CDR2: SGHRS and YFSETQ. The CDR3 has 12 residues. Deletions cut 2 bases from V and 3 bases from J, with 5 bases between. CDR3 DNA sequence: TGCGCCAGCAGCTTCCGGGAAGAGACCCAGTACTTC. Protein sequence: CASSFREETQYF.

The chain is built from TRBV27 and TRBJ2-5; D is perhaps TRBD2 (5 bases). Germline CDR1 MNHEY, CDR2 SMNVEV (reference sequence). With 2 bases removed from V and 5 bases from J, the gap between germline ends came to 12 bases. The CDR3 is 14 amino acids. The DNA of the CDR3 is TGTGCCAGCAGTTTAAACCGGGGTTGGGAGACCCAGTACTTC. It is translated as CASSLNRGWETQYF.

This rearrangement joins TRBV6-1 to TRBJ1-2; TRBD1 matches 8 bases. This CDR3 contains 13 residues. Per germline, CDR1 MNHNS and CDR2 SASEGT. The V segment lost 6 bases and the J segment 6 bases; nucleotides outside the gene matches: 6. CDR3 residues: CASRRTGNHGYTF. As DNA, the CDR3 is TGTGCCAGCAGACGGACAGGGAACCATGGCTACACCTTC.

This clone was recorded only once. This rearrangement joins TRBV29-1 to TRBJ1-5; D is unclear. V dropped 4 bases and J dropped 0 bases, with 7 bases sitting between them. The CDR3 spans 13 residues. Germline lookup yields CDR1 SQVTM and CDR2 ANQGSEA. The CDR3 loop is CSVGENSNQPQHF. DNA for the CDR3: TGCAGCGTTGGGGAGAATAGCAATCAGCCCCAGCATTTT.

The CDR3 region is CASSYMTGLGTGEQYF. DNA of the CDR3: TGTGCCAGCAGCTATATGACGGGACTGGGAACGGGGGAGCAGTACTTC. This rearrangement joins TRBV5-6 to TRBJ2-7, with a tentative D call TRBD2 (6 bases). The CDR3 has 16 residues. V lost 3 bases, J lost 7 bases, and 23 bases lay in between. Germline lookup yields CDR1 SGHDT and CDR2 YYEEEE.

The gene calls are TRBV7-9 and TRBJ1-6; 7 bases match TRBD1. Losses at the gene ends were 3 bases for V and 7 bases for J; bases not matched to a gene: 3. The CDR3 length is 14 residues. Germline V CDR1 and CDR2: SEHNR, FQNEAQ (reference sequence). CDR3 DNA: TGTGCCAGCAGCTTTTCAGGGGGGAATTCACCCCTCCACTTT. Protein sequence: CASSFSGGNSPLHF.

The J gene is TRBJ1-1, the V gene TRBV30; D ambiguous. The CDR3 sequence is 13 residues long. The germline gives CDR1 GTSNPN, CDR2 SVGIG (reference sequence). Trimming shortened V by 4 bases and J by 3 bases, and 12 bases separated the two germline ends. The CDR3, as DNA: TGTGCCTGGATGGCGGTCCAGTACACTGAAGCTTTCTTT. It specifies CAWMAVQYTEAFF. Full variable domain (remainder filled in from reference TRBV30 and TRBJ1-1): SQTIHQWPATLVQPVGSPLSLECTVEGTSNPNLYWYRQAAGRGLQLLFYSVGIGQISSEVPQNLSASRPQDRQFILSSKKLLLSDSGFYLCAWMAVQYTEAFFGQGTRLTVV.

This rearrangement joins TRBV2 to TRBJ2-1, with 8 bases aligning to TRBD2. V lost 8 bases and J lost 7; bases outside the gene matches: 13. CDR1 SNHLY and CDR2 FYNNEI come from the germline V gene. The CDR3 covers 15 residues. For the CDR3, the DNA is TGTGCCAGCGTCCTTTACGGACTAGCCGAGAATGAGCAGTTCTTC. It encodes CASVLYGLAENEQFF.

The chain combines TRBV5-4 with TRBJ1-2; D call uncertain. Germline V gives CDR1 SGHNT, CDR2 YYREEE (reference sequence). This CDR3 region has 13 residues. The V and J ends lost 2 bases and 8 bases respectively, with 13 bases between them. CDR3: CASSLKAGYGYTF. In nucleotides, the CDR3 is TGTGCCAGCAGCTTAAAGGCGGGTTACGGCTACACCTTC.

The chain recombines TRBV2 with TRBJ2-7; D is perhaps TRBD1 (6 bases). Trimming stripped 0 bases from V and 5 bases from J, with 11 bases between. Germline CDR1 and CDR2: SNHLY and FYNNEI. The CDR3 spans 14 residues. As DNA, the CDR3 is TGTGCCAGCAGTGAAGCTAGGGGGTACGACGAGCAGTACTTC. Protein: CASSEARGYDEQYF.

The chain has TRBV30 and TRBJ2-5, with TRBD2 identical over 7 bases. The CDR3 is 13 amino acids. V was pared by 4 bases and J by 5 bases, with 7 bases of the junction left unmatched. CDR1 and CDR2 from the germline V gene are GTSNPN and SVGIG (reference sequence). The CDR3 nucleotides are TGTGCCTGGAATGGCGGGAGAAGGGAGACCCAGTACTTC. Protein product: CAWNGGRRETQYF.

The CDR3 loop is CASSPDRGDNEQFF. In nucleotides, the CDR3 is TGCGCCAGCAGCCCCGACAGGGGTGACAATGAGCAGTTCTTC. This chain joins TRBV5-1 and TRBJ2-1, with 8 bases aligning to TRBD1. Losses at the gene ends were 4 bases for V and 5 bases for J; bases not matched to a gene: 5. CDR1 SGHRS and CDR2 YFSETQ come from the germline V gene. The CDR3 is 14 residues long.

The V gene is TRBV19, the J gene TRBJ1-5, with a tentative D call TRBD1 (5 bases). The CDR3 totals 15 residues. V was clipped by 7 bases and J by 9 bases, with 22 bases between them. Germline V gene lookup returns CDR1 LNHDA and CDR2 SQIVND (reference sequence). CDR3 protein: CASKLGVAERPPQHF. In nucleotides, the CDR3 is TGTGCCAGTAAATTAGGGGTCGCAGAACGCCCGCCCCAGCATTTT.

This chain's CDR3 is CASSVGTGGSNQPQHF. CDR3 bases: TGTGCCAGCAGCGTGGGGACAGGAGGAAGCAATCAGCCCCAGCATTTT. This chain links TRBV9 with TRBJ1-5, with TRBD1 matching 8 bases. Germline CDR1 is SGDLS and CDR2 is YYNGEE. CDR3 length: 16 residues. J gave up 1 base and V 2 bases, and 5 bases lay outside the gene matches.

This chain connects TRBV5-1 to TRBJ2-1; D not certain. V lost 4 bases and J lost 5, with 10 bases in between. The germline gives CDR1 SGHRS, CDR2 YFSETQ. The CDR3 is 13 residues long. Here the CDR3 DNA reads TGCGCCAGCAGCGTCGACATAGACAATGAGCAGTTCTTC. Its translation is CASSVDIDNEQFF.

The gene calls are TRBV27 and TRBJ2-2; a weak D match, TRBD1 (6 bases). Germline assignment: CDR1 MNHEY and CDR2 SMNVEV (reference sequence). The CDR3 sequence is 17 residues long. The V end lost 1 base, the J end lost 3 bases, and 15 bases lay between the germline ends. This CDR3 is CASSLYWTASYTGELFF. The CDR3 region has the DNA TGTGCCAGCAGTTTATATTGGACAGCAAGTTACACCGGGGAGCTGTTTTTT.

The chain has TRBV19 and TRBJ2-4; TRBD2 agrees at 7 bases. Germline-derived CDR1 and CDR2 are LNHDA and SQIVND (reference sequence). CDR3 length: 15 residues. Trimming at V came to 5 bases and at J to 0 bases, leaving 4 bases not matched to a gene. The CDR3 sequence: CASSQRGLAKNIQYF. Written as DNA, the CDR3 is TGTGCCAGTAGTCAGCGGGGTCTAGCCAAAAACATTCAGTACTTC. The variable domain in full, with the rest retrieved from reference TRBV19 and TRBJ2-4, is DGGITQSPKYLFRKEGQNVTLSCEQNLNHDAMYWYRQDPGQGLRLIYYSQIVNDFQKGDIAEGYSVSREKKESFPLTVTSAQKNPTAFYLCASSQRGLAKNIQYFGAGTRLSVL.

The chain carries TRBV4-3 and TRBJ2-3; D unresolved. Germline V gene data show CDR1 as LGHNA and CDR2 as YSLEER. The length of the CDR3 is 15 residues. The V end was cut by 3 bases, the J end by 4 bases, with 14 bases between. In DNA, the CDR3 is TGCGCCAGCAGCCACCGATTTAGTGGTTCAGATACGCAGTATTTT. It translates to CASSHRFSGSDTQYF.

This clone was detected only a few times. The rearrangement uses TRBV9 and TRBJ2-5; TRBD2 agrees at 10 bases. CDR1 is SGDLS, CDR2 YYNGEE, per germline. The CDR3 spans 15 residues. Trimming at V came to 2 bases and at J to 4 bases, leaving 5 bases not matched to a gene. The CDR3 nucleotides read TGTGCCAGCAGCGTCCCTCTAGCGGGAGTAGAGACCCAGTACTTC. Translated, it gives CASSVPLAGVETQYF.

The rearrangement links TRBV18 to TRBJ1-1; possible D gene TRBD1, 5 bases. Germline CDR1 and CDR2: KGHSH and LQKENI. The CDR3 is made up of 13 amino acids. V was clipped by 2 bases and J by 1 base, with 5 bases between them. The CDR3 nucleotides read TGTGCCAGCTCACCAGGGGCGAACACTGAAGCTTTCTTT. This sequence encodes CASSPGANTEAFF.

This chain connects TRBV5-1 to TRBJ1-1; a weak D match, TRBD1 (5 bases). Germline CDR1 reads SGHRS; CDR2 reads YFSETQ. The CDR3 spans 14 residues. V lost 4 bases to trimming and J lost 0 bases, with 10 bases between them. Written as DNA, the CDR3 is TGCGCCAGCAGCAGGAAGGGGATGAACACTGAAGCTTTCTTT. As protein: CASSRKGMNTEAFF.